Described below is a single T cell receptor beta chain sequence and its context. The antigen remains unidentified. The method was immunoSEQ multiplex PCR; TCRdb's version includes in-frame clones alone and lacks a portion of them. The data hold about 92,000 clones, with about four fifths observed a single time. The sort gate was single viable CD3+CD4+CD8-CD45RO+ cells for memory CD4+ T cells. Donors' CMV status reflects serum IgG against pp150, pp28, p38, p52. After thawing, CD4+ T cells were positively selected. The trim removed 6 bases at V and 4 bases at J, leaving 12 bases unmatched. The germline gives CDR1 MDHEN, CDR2 SYDVKM. This CDR3 contains 16 residues. The data stem from a study of memory CD4+ T cells and cytomegalovirus serostatus. Whole-study context: This sample comes from healthy Belgian adults, several CMV seropositive, some 22 seronegative. The study, taken as a whole, reports: Of 164 reported CMV TCRbeta sequences, around 62 were found in memory CD4+ repertoires.

The rearrangement joins TRBV28 to TRBJ2-1, with 7 bases fitting TRBD2. This TCR was recovered from an adult in good health and CMV-seropositive. Source material: memory CD4+ T cells from blood. The CDR3 nucleotides are TGTGCCAGCAGCCCGACCCCTTCGGGGGGTTACAATGAGCAGTTCTTC. Its protein is CASSPTPSGGYNEQFF.